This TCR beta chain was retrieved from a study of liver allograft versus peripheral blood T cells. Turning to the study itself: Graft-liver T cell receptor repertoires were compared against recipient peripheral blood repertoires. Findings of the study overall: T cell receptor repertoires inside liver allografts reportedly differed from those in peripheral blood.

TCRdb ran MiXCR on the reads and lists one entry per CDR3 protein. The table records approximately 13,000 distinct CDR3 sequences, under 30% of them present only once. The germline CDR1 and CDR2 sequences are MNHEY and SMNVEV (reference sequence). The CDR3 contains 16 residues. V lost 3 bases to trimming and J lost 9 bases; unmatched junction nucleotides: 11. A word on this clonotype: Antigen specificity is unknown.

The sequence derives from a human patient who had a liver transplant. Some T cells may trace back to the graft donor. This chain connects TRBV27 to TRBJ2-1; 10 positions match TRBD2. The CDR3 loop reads CASSLLGKRGGPEQFF. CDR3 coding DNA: TGTGCCAGCAGTTTGCTGGGGAAGCGGGGGGGCCCTGAGCAGTTCTTC.